The following is a T cell receptor beta chain sequence with its context. TCRdb called the 5' RACE reads again in MiXCR, with one record for every CDR3 protein. The sample includes 430,000 or so distinct CDR3 sequences, roughly 25% seen only once; the top ten take approximately 12%. This record comes from a study of T-cell memory formation after mild COVID-19. Germline-derived CDR1 and CDR2 are SEHNR and FQNEAQ (reference sequence). Trimming removed 0 bases at V and 5 bases at J, with 8 bases between. The CDR3 runs to 14 residues. The sample was PBMCs or a T cell subset sorted from them (not recorded which). This receptor was obtained from an adult woman who had mild COVID-19 (a few samples of this study predate the infection). Cell type and time point are not known. This chain joins TRBV7-9 and TRBJ2-1; possibly TRBD1 or TRBD2 for D (5 bases each). The CDR3 protein is CASSLALGDNEQFF. CDR3 in DNA: TGTGCCAGCAGCTTAGCTTTGGGGGACAATGAGCAGTTCTTC.